This TCR beta chain was sequenced in a study of cytomegalovirus exposure and HLA in healthy donors. Study as a whole: In a later analysis, the 110 or so validation repertoires were reported to have used the same platform as the approximately 670 first-cohort repertoires. Study results and limitations: Most observed TCR sequences were rare, whereas some public TCRs were detected in many donors. The study put roughly 160 TCR beta chains on its list as cytomegalovirus-associated. Cytomegalovirus status, reportedly, was diagnosed with high specificity and sensitivity by the classifier.

Repertoires were generated with immunoSEQ multiplex PCR, while TCRdb's copy carries only in-frame clones and drops some. The top ten hold 5.8% of the sample, which has approximately 60,000 clones, approximately 93% seen once. This clone was observed a few times. What it recognizes is unknown. V gave up 6 bases and J gave up 3 bases; unmatched junction bases: 8. Germline lookup yields CDR1 LNHDA and CDR2 SQIVND (reference sequence). CDR3 length: 15 residues. The receptor comes from a woman aged 18-29 years in good health and CMV-seronegative. Sequenced input: PBMCs. The V and J genes are TRBV19 and TRBJ1-2; 9 bases match TRBD1. In nucleotides, the CDR3 is TGTGCCAGTAGGTCACGACAGGGGGAAGACTATGGCTACACCTTC. It specifies CASRSRQGEDYGYTF. Drawing the rest from reference TRBV19 and TRBJ1-2, the complete variable domain is DGGITQSPKYLFRKEGQNVTLSCEQNLNHDAMYWYRQDPGQGLRLIYYSQIVNDFQKGDIAEGYSVSREKKESFPLTVTSAQKNPTAFYLCASRSRQGEDYGYTFGSGTRLTVV.